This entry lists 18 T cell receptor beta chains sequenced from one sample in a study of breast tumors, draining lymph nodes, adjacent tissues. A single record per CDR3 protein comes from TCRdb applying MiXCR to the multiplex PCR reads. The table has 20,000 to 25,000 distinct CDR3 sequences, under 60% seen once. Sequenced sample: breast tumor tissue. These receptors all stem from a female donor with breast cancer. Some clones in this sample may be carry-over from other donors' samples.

The CDR3 DNA follows: TGCGCCAGCAGCGTGGACAGGGTGAGGGCAGATACGCAGTATTTT. Its translation: CASSVDRVRADTQYF. This chain joins TRBV5-1 and TRBJ2-3, with 8 nucleotides matching TRBD1. The CDR3 is made up of 15 amino acids. Unmatched junction bases numbered 8, after V lost 4 bases and J lost 4 bases. Germline values: CDR1 SGHRS, CDR2 YFSETQ. The full variable domain, rest sourced from reference TRBV5-1 and TRBJ2-3, is KAGVTQTPRYLIKTRGQQVTLSCSPISGHRSVSWYQQTPGQGLQFLFEYFSETQRNKGNFPGRFSGRQFSNSRSEMNVSTLELGDSALYLCASSVDRVRADTQYFGPGTRLTVL.

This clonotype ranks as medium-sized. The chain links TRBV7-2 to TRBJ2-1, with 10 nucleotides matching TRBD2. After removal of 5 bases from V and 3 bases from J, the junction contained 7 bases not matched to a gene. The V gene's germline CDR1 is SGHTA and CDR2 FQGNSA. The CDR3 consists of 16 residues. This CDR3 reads CASSRGLADIYNEQFF. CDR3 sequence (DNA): TGTGCCAGCAGCCGTGGACTAGCGGATATCTACAATGAGCAGTTCTTC.

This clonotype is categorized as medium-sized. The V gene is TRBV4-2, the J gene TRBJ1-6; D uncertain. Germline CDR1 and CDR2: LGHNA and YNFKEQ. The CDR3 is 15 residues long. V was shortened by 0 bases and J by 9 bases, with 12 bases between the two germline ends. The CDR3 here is CASSQDSGSSSPLHF. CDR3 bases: TGTGCCAGCAGCCAAGATTCGGGCAGTTCTTCACCCCTCCACTTT.

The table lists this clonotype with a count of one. CDR3 residues: CSARGYQETQYF. The CDR3, as DNA: TGCAGTGCTAGGGGGTACCAAGAGACCCAGTACTTC. This chain uses TRBV20-1 with TRBJ2-5; unclear D gene. Germline V gene lookup returns CDR1 DFQATT and CDR2 SNEGSKA (reference sequence). The CDR3 has 12 residues. V shed 3 bases and J shed 0 bases, with 5 bases lying between them.

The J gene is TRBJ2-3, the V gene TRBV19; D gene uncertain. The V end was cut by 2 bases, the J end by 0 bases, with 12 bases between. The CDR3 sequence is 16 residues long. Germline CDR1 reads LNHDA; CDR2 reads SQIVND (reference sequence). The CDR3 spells CASSIFGFSSTDTQYF. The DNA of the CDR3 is TGTGCCAGTAGTATATTCGGGTTTTCTAGCACAGATACGCAGTATTTT.

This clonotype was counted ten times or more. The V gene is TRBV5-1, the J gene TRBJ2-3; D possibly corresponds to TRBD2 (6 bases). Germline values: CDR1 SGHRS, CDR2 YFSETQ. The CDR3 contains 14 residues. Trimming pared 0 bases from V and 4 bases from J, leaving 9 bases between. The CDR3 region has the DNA TGCGCCAGCAGCTTGGATTCGGGGGCAGATACGCAGTATTTT. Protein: CASSLDSGADTQYF.

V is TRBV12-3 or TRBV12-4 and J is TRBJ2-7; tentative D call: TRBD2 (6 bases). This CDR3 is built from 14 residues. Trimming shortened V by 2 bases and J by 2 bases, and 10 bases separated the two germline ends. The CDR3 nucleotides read TGTGCCAGCAGTTTATTGGGGAGGACCTACGAGCAGTACTTC. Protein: CASSLLGRTYEQYF.

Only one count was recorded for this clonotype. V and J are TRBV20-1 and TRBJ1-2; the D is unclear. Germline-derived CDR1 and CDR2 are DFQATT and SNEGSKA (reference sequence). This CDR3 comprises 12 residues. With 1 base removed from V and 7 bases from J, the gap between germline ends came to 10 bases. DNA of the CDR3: TGCAGTGCTAGAGGGCAGAGTGGTGGCTACACCTTC. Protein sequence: CSARGQSGGYTF.

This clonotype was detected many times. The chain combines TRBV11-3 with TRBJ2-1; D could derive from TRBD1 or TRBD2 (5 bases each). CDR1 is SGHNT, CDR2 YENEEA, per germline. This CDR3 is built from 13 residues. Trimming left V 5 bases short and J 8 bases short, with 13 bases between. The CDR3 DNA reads TGTGCCAGCAGCCCGGACTCGACAGATGAGCAGTTCTTC. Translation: CASSPDSTDEQFF.

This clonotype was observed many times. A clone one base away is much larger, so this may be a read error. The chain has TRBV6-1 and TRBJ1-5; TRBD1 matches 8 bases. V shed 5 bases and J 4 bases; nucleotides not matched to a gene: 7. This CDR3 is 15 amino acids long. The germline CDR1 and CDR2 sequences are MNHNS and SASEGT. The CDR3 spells CASSQGQGMNQPQHF. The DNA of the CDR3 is TGTGCCAGCAGTCAAGGACAGGGCATGAATCAGCCCCAGCATTTT.

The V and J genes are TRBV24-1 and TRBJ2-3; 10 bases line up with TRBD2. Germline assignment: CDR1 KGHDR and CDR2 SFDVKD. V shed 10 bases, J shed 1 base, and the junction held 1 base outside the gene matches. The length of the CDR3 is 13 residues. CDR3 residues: CATTSGGTDTQYF. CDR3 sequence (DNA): TGTGCCACTACTAGCGGGGGCACAGATACGCAGTATTTT.

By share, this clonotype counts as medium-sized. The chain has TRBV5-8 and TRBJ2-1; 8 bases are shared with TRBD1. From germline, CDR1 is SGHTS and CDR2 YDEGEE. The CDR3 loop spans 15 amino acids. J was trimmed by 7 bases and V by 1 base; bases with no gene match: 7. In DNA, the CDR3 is TGTGCCAGCAGCTTGAGGGCAGGGGGCTGGAATGAGCAGTTCTTC. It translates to CASSLRAGGWNEQFF.

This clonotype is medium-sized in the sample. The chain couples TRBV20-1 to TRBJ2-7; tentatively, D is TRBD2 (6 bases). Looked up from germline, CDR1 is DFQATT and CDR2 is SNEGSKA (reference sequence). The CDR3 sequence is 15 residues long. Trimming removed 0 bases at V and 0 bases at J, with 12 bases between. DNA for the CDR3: TGCAGTGCTAGAGATTTCGCGGGGAGCTCCTACGAGCAGTACTTC. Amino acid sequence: CSARDFAGSSYEQYF.

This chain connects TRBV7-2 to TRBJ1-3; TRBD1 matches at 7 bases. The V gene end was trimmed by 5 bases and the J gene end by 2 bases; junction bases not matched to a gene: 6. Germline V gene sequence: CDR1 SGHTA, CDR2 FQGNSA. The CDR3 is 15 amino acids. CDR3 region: CASSALGGAGNTIYF. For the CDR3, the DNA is TGTGCCAGCAGCGCTCTAGGGGGCGCTGGAAACACCATATATTTT.

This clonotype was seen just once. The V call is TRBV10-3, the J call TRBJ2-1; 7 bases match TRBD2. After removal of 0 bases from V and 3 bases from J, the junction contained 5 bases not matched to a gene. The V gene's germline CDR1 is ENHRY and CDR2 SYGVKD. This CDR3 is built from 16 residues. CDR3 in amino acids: CAISESKGTNYNEQFF. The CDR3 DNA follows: TGTGCCATCAGTGAGTCGAAGGGGACTAACTACAATGAGCAGTTCTTC.

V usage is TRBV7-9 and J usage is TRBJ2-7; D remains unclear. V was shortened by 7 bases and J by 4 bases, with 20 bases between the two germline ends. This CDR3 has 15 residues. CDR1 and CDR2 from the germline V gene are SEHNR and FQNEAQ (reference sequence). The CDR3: CASTDSYENEYEQYF. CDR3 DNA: TGTGCCAGCACCGACTCCTACGAGAATGAGTACGAGCAGTACTTC.

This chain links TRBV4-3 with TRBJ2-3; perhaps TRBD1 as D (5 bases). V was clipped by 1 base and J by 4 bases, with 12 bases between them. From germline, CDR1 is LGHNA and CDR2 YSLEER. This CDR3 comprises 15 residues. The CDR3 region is CASSQGRDSSDTQYF. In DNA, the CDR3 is TGCGCCAGCAGCCAAGGCAGGGATAGTTCAGATACGCAGTATTTT.

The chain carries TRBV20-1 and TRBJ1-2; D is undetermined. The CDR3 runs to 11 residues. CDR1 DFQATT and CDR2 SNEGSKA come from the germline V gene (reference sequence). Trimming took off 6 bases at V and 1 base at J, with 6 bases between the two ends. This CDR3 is CSATHNYGYTF. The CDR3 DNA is TGCAGTGCCACCCATAACTATGGCTACACCTTC.